The source of this T cell receptor (beta chain) is a study of cytomegalovirus exposure and HLA in healthy donors. The PCR ran on 60 Vbeta and 13 Jbeta primers. The protocol was immunoSEQ multiplex PCR, while the TCRdb copy is restricted to in-frame clones and leaves out a portion. The sample shows around 150,000 clones, 60% to 80% of them seen only once. CDR1 is MNHEY, CDR2 SMNVEV, per germline (reference sequence). Germline trimming cut 5 bases from V and 5 bases from J; bases unmatched to any gene: 7. The CDR3 runs 15 residues. The chain joins TRBV27 to TRBJ2-1, with 9 bases fitting TRBD1. The sample comprised PBMCs. This receptor was identified in a male donor in good health and CMV-seronegative. CDR3 DNA: TGTGCCAGCAGTCCAGGGACAGGGAAGGACAATGAGCAGTTCTTC. Translated, it gives CASSPGTGKDNEQFF.